This record covers a single TCR beta chain. The source of the sample is a study of blood T cell repertoires in COVID-19. Overall study: Sources were T cells, B-cell-depleted T cells, or PBMCs; the material itself was cDNA or gDNA.

V lost 5 bases and J 8 bases, leaving 15 bases between the germline ends. Germline V gene sequence: CDR1 SGHNT, CDR2 YENEEA. CDR3 length: 14 amino acids. In the original processing: For nucleated cells, counts were estimated from reference gene primer amplification. Assay: immunoSEQ multiplex PCR; the TCRdb copy retains only in-frame clones and omits some. V and J calls and clone size are those listed in that table; D and trimming were worked out from the DNA. The sample consists of some 180,000 clones, 75% to 95% of them appearing once. The sequenced material came from peripheral blood. The V call is TRBV11-3, the J call TRBJ2-2; perhaps TRBD1 as D (6 bases). This clonotype originated in a man in his fifties or sixties with acute or convalescent COVID-19. The chain's CDR3 is CASSPPQGPGELFF. CDR3 nucleotides: TGTGCCAGCAGCCCACCTCAGGGGCCGGGGGAGCTGTTTTTT.